The 9 T cell receptor beta chains listed next were all sequenced from one sample in a study of CD8 T cells in Susac syndrome. cDNA came from about 0.5 to 1 ug RNA primed by random hexamers. TCRdb re-called the immunoSEQ multiplex PCR reads through MiXCR, storing one row per CDR3 protein. The table has about 47,000 distinct CDR3 sequences, roughly 92% seen once; the top ten hold around 0.4%. Sequencing used CD8+ T cells from PBMCs. The receptors originated from a human donor in good health.

V gene TRBV10-3 combines with J gene TRBJ1-5; tentatively, D is TRBD1 (6 bases). V was shortened by 4 bases and J by 1 base, with 20 bases between the two germline ends. Germline V lookup: CDR1 ENHRY, CDR2 SYGVKD. The CDR3 consists of 18 residues. Written as DNA, the CDR3 is TGTGCCATCAGTGCCACCGGTAAGGGGGGAGGGAGCAATCAGCCCCAGCATTTT. Translated, it gives CAISATGKGGGSNQPQHF.

The CDR3 reads CASSQDRAGAGYTF. The CDR3 bases are TGTGCCAGCAGCCAAGATAGGGCAGGGGCCGGCTACACCTTC. The chain combines TRBV3-1 with TRBJ1-2, with D possibly TRBD1 on 6 matching bases. The CDR3 consists of 14 residues. The V and J ends lost 0 bases and 8 bases respectively, with 13 bases between them. CDR1 LGHDT and CDR2 YNNKEL come from the germline V gene (reference sequence).

The genes are TRBV11-2 and TRBJ2-7; tentative D call: TRBD1 (6 bases). There are 15 residues in the CDR3. Looked up from germline, CDR1 is SGHAT and CDR2 is FQNNGV. V was pared by 5 bases and J by 3 bases, with 17 bases between. The CDR3 nucleotides are TGTGCCAGCAGCCAACCCGGGACACCAGTCTACGAGCAGTACTTC. Protein product: CASSQPGTPVYEQYF.

The chain is built from TRBV7-9 and TRBJ2-1, with D tentatively TRBD2 (6 bases). The V gene lost 2 bases and the J gene lost 2 bases, with 16 bases spanning the gap. The CDR3 extends over 17 amino acids. Per the germline V gene, CDR1 is SEHNR and CDR2 is FQNEAQ (reference sequence). CDR3 coding DNA: TGTGCCAGCAGCTTATGGGGACTGTCGGGGGCCTACAATGAGCAGTTCTTC. Residues: CASSLWGLSGAYNEQFF.

The rearrangement links TRBV7-9 to TRBJ1-3, with D unclear. Looked up from germline, CDR1 is SEHNR and CDR2 is FQNEAQ (reference sequence). V was pared by 5 bases and J by 0 bases, with 11 bases between. There are 15 residues in the CDR3. The CDR3 DNA sequence: TGTGCCAGCAGCCCCGGTAAAATCTCTGGAAACACCATATATTTT. Its protein is CASSPGKISGNTIYF.

The V and J genes are TRBV29-1 and TRBJ1-1; D possibly corresponds to TRBD1 (6 bases). This CDR3 is built from 11 residues. Deletions cut 7 bases from V and 1 base from J, with 7 bases between. Germline CDR1 is SQVTM and CDR2 is ANQGSEA. In DNA, the CDR3 is TGCAGCGCGGACAGGAACACTGAAGCTTTCTTT. This sequence encodes CSADRNTEAFF.

The chain carries TRBV5-1 and TRBJ2-1; D is undetermined. CDR1 is SGHRS, CDR2 YFSETQ, per germline. The V gene lost 0 bases and the J gene lost 4 bases, with 14 bases spanning the gap. The CDR3 runs to 16 residues. CDR3 in DNA: TGCGCCAGCAGCTTGGGGCCGGGCCTTACTTACAATGAGCAGTTCTTC. Translation gives CASSLGPGLTYNEQFF.

The chain links TRBV14 to TRBJ2-1; 12 nucleotides line up with TRBD2. This CDR3 has 17 amino acids. With 1 base clipped from V and 6 bases from J, the junction kept 7 bases outside the gene matches. Germline assignment: CDR1 SGHDN and CDR2 FVKESK. CDR3 residues: CASSQGFTSGRFNEQFF. DNA for the CDR3: TGTGCCAGCAGCCAAGGCTTTACTAGCGGGAGGTTCAATGAGCAGTTCTTC.

V usage is TRBV9 and J usage is TRBJ2-7; 8 nucleotides line up with TRBD2. V was pared by 2 bases and J by 5 bases, with 15 bases of the junction left unmatched. The CDR3 contains 17 residues. Germline V CDR1 and CDR2: SGDLS, YYNGEE. The chain's CDR3 is CASSVDGGISGNHEQYF. The CDR3 DNA follows: TGTGCCAGCAGCGTCGACGGAGGTATTAGCGGGAACCACGAGCAGTACTTC.